Included here is one TCR beta chain sequence, with context. Its antigen is currently unknown. The data originate from a study of immune cell composition in non-small cell lung cancer. The study, taken as a whole, reports: Squamous lung tumours showed higher top 10 clone scores and clonality than adenocarcinomas.

The protocol was immunoSEQ multiplex PCR, while the TCRdb copy is restricted to in-frame clones and leaves out a portion. The sample has a few thousand clones; over 60% are singletons. The CDR3 totals 15 residues. V lost 8 bases, J lost 5 bases, and 12 bases stayed unmatched. The V gene's germline CDR1 is MNHEY and CDR2 SMNVEV (reference sequence). The sequencing input was lung tumor tissue. The receptor comes from a human donor with non-small cell lung cancer. The genes are TRBV27 and TRBJ2-5; TRBD2 aligns across 9 bases. As DNA, the CDR3 is TGTGCCAGCTCAAGAGCCGGGACTAGCTATGAGACCCAGTACTTC. Encoded protein: CASSRAGTSYETQYF.